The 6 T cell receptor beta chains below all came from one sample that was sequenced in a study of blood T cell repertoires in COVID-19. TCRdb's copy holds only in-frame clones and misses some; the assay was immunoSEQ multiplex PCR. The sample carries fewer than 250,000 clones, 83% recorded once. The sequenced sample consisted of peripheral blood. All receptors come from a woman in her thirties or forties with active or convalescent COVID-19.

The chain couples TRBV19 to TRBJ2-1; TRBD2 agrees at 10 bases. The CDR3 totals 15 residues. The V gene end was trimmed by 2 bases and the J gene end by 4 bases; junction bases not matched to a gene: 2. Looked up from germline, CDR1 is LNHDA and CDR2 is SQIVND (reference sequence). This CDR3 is CASSILAGEYNEQFF. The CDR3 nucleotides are TGTGCCAGTAGTATACTAGCGGGGGAATACAATGAGCAGTTCTTC. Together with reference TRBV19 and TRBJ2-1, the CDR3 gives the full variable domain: DGGITQSPKYLFRKEGQNVTLSCEQNLNHDAMYWYRQDPGQGLRLIYYSQIVNDFQKGDIAEGYSVSREKKESFPLTVTSAQKNPTAFYLCASSILAGEYNEQFFGPGTRLTVL.

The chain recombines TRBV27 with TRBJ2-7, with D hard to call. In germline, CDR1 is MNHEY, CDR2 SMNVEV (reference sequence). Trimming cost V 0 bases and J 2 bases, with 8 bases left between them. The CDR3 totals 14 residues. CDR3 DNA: TGTGCCAGCAGTTTATCCCGGAGTACCTACGAGCAGTACTTC. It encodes CASSLSRSTYEQYF.

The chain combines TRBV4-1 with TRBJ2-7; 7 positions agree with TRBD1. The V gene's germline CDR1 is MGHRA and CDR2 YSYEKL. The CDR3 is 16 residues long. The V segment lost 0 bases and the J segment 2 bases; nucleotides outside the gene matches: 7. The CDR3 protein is CASSQDKTGSTYEQYF. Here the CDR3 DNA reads TGCGCCAGCAGCCAAGACAAGACAGGGAGTACCTACGAGCAGTACTTC.

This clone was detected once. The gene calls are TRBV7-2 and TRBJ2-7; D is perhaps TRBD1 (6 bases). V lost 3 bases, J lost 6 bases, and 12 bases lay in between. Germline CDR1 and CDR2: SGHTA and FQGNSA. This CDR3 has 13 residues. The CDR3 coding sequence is TGTGCCAGCAGCTTTACAGGGACGGGCGAGCAGTACTTC. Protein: CASSFTGTGEQYF.

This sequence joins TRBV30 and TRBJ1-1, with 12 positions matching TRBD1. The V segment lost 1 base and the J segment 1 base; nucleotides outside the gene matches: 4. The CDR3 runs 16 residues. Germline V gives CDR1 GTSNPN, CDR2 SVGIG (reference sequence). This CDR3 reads CAWSARDRGRNTEAFF. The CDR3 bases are TGTGCCTGGAGTGCCCGGGACAGGGGGCGGAACACTGAAGCTTTCTTT.

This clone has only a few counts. The CDR3 DNA reads TGCGCCAGCAGCTCATCACAGTTAACCGGGGAGCTGTTTTTT. Its translation: CASSSSQLTGELFF. This chain uses TRBV4-1 with TRBJ2-2; the D is unclear. The germline V gene has CDR1 MGHRA and CDR2 YSYEKL. Trimming left V 5 bases short and J 5 bases short, with 12 bases between. The CDR3 has 14 residues.